This entry describes one T cell receptor (beta chain). This CDR3 is built from 16 residues. With 5 bases removed from V and 4 bases from J, the gap between germline ends came to 18 bases. From germline, CDR1 is SGHTA and CDR2 FQGNSA. PCR amplification relied on 60 Vbeta primers (plus 13 Jbeta primers). Using immunoSEQ multiplex PCR, the repertoire was profiled, and TCRdb retains in-frame clones only, with some absent. Among about 130,000 clones listed, roughly 84% were seen once. This entry belongs to a study of cytomegalovirus exposure and HLA in healthy donors. Sequenced sample: PBMCs. This TCR was sampled from a girl aged 2 to 10 in good health and CMV-seronegative. This chain connects TRBV7-2 to TRBJ2-1; D is possibly TRBD2 (6 bases). CDR3 bases: TGTGCCAGCAGCCCAGATAGCGGAGGGAGTTACAATGAGCAGTTCTTC. Protein: CASSPDSGGSYNEQFF.